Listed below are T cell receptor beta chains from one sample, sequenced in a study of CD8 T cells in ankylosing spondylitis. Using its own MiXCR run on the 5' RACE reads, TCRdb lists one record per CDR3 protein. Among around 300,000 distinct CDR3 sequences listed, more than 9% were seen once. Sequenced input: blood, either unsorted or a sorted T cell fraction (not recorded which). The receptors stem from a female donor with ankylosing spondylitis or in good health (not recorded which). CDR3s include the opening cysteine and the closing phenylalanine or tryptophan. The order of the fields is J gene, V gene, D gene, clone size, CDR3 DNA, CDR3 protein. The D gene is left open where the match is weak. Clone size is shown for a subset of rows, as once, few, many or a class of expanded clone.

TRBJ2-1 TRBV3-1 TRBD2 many TGTGCCAGCAGCCAAAGTACTAGCGGGAGGTTCAATGAGCAGTTCTTC CASSQSTSGRFNEQFF
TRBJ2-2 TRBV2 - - TGTGCCAGCGGGCTCGGCACCGGGGAGCTGTTTTTT CASGLGTGELFF
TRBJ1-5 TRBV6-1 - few TGTGCCAGCAGTCCCGCGGGCAGGGCCAATCAGCCCCAGCATTTT CASSPAGRANQPQHF
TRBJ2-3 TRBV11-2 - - TGTGCCAGCAGCCTTGAAGTCTCGGGGGCCGCACATACGCAGTATTTT CASSLEVSGAAHTQYF
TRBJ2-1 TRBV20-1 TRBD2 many TGCAGTGCTAGGGTAGCGGGAGGGCCGTACAATGAGCAGTTCTTC CSARVAGGPYNEQFF
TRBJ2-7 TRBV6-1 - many TGTGCCAGCAGTGAGGGAGAGCAGCAGTACTTC CASSEGEQQYF
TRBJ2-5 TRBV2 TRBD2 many TGTGCCAGCAGTGAAGTAGCGGGGGGACACGAGACCCAGTACTTC CASSEVAGGHETQYF
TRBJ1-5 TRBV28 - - TGTGCCAGCAGTTTGTCGGGGGCAAATCGACCCCAGCATTTT CASSLSGANRPQHF
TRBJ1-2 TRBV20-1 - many TGCAGTGCTCGTGGTGGACCGCATGTCTATGGCTACACCTTC CSARGGPHVYGYTF
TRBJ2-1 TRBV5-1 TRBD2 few TGCGCCAGCAGCTTGCCAGCGGGATCGCGGGATGAGCAGTTCTTC CASSLPAGSRDEQFF
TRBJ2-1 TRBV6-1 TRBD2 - TGTGCCAGCAGAACCGGGACTAGCGGGTTGTACGATGAGCAGTTCTTC CASRTGTSGLYDEQFF
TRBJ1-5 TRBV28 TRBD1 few TGTGCCAGCAGTTTATCGAAAGGGACAGGGGGGAGCAATCAGCCCCAGCATTTT CASSLSKGTGGSNQPQHF
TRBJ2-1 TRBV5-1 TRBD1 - TGCGCCAGCAGCCGGATGGACAGGGGGAATGAGCAGTTCTTC CASSRMDRGNEQFF
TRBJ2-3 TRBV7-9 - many TGTGCCAGTCTAGCGACCCTCACAGATACGCAGTATTTT CASLATLTDTQYF
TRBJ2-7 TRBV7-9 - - TGTGCCAGCAGCTCTGCCGGGGGAAGTGGCGAGCAGTACTTC CASSSAGGSGEQYF
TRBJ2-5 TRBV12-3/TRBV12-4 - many TGTGCCAGCAGTTTAGCAAGGGGAATGGAGACCCAGTACTTC CASSLARGMETQYF
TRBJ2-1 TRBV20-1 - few TGCAGTGCTAGAGCCGGAAACGGTGGGCAGTTCTTC CSARAGNGGQFF
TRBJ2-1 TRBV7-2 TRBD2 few TGTGCCAGCAGCTCCCACGCTAGCGGATCCTACAATGAGCAGTTCTTC CASSSHASGSYNEQFF
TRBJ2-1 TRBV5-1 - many TGCGCCAGCAGCCCACTGGCCCCAGGTTCCTACAATGAGCAGTTCTTC CASSPLAPGSYNEQFF
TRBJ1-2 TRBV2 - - TGTGCCAGCCTCGCGACAGTTACTAACTATGGCTACACCTTC CASLATVTNYGYTF
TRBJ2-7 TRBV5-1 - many TGCGCCAGCAGCCAAACAGGCGTCTTAGAGCAGTACTTC CASSQTGVLEQYF
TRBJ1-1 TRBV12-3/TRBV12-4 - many TGTGCCAGCAGTTTTGGAGTCGGGAGTTCTGAAGCTTTCTTT CASSFGVGSSEAFF
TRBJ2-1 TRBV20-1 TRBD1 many TGCAGTGCATGGGACAGCCTTAGAATGGGGATTGAGCAGTTCTTC CSAWDSLRMGIEQFF
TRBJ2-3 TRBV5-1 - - TGCGCCAGCAGCACTGGGACTACAGATACGCAGTATTTT CASSTGTTDTQYF
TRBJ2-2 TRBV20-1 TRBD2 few TGCAGTGCTAGCGTGACTAGCGGGACCACCGGGGAGCTGTTTTTT CSASVTSGTTGELFF
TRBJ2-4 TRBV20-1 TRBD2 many TGCAGTGCTAGCCCCCCGACTAGCGGGAGGGGAGACATTCAGTACTTC CSASPPTSGRGDIQYF
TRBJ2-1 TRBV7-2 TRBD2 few TGTGCCAGCAGCCCGGAGACTAGCGGGAGTAGTGAGCAGTTCTTC CASSPETSGSSEQFF
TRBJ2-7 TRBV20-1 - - TGCAGTACCGCTCGTAGGGGGGGCATAGGCGAGCAGTACTTC CSTARRGGIGEQYF
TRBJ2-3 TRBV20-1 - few TGCAGTGCTAGTACTGACCTGGCGGGAACGGGGAATACGCAGTATTTT CSASTDLAGTGNTQYF
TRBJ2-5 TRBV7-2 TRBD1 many TGTGCCAGCAGCTCCGGGACAGGGGACTACGAGACCCAGTACTTC CASSSGTGDYETQYF
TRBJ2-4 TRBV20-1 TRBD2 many TGCAGTGCTAGACCTCCGGGACTAGCGGAGCTAAACATTCAGTACTTC CSARPPGLAELNIQYF
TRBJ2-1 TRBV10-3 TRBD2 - TGTGCCATCAGCTCAAAACTAGCGGGAGAGGTTGAGCAGTTCTTC CAISSKLAGEVEQFF
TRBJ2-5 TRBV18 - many TGTGCCAGCTCACCACAGCTAGGAGTAGAAGAGACCCAGTACTTC CASSPQLGVEETQYF
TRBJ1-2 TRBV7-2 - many TGTGCCAGCAGCCCGGAGTCGGGCAGGGATCTTGGCTACACCTTC CASSPESGRDLGYTF
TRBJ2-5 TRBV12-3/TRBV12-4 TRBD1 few TGTGCCAGCAGTTTCGGGACAGGGTCGACCCAAGAGACCCAGTACTTC CASSFGTGSTQETQYF
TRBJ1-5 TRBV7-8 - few TGTGCCAGCAGCTTAGCACGGATCAGCAATCAGCCCCAGCATTTT CASSLARISNQPQHF
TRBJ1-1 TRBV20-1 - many TGCAGTGCTAAAGCCGGGATTAACACTGAAGCTTTCTTT CSAKAGINTEAFF
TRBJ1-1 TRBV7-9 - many TGTGCCAGCAGCTTAGGGTTGGGGGACACTGAAGCTTTCTTT CASSLGLGDTEAFF
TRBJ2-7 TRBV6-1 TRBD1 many TGTGCCAGCAGTACCGCATACAGGGGTCTCGCCTACGAGCAGTACTTC CASSTAYRGLAYEQYF
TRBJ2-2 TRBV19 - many TGTGCCAGTAGTATTACCGCGAACACCGGGGAGCTGTTTTTT CASSITANTGELFF
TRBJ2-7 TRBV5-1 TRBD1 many TGCGCCAGCAGCTTGGACCCGACAGGGGGCACCTACGAGCAGTACTTC CASSLDPTGGTYEQYF
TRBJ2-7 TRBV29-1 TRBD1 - TGCAGCGTTTCGAGCAGGGGGCGGTGGGAGCAGTACTTC CSVSSRGRWEQYF
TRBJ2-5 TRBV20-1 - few TGCAGTGCTAGCAGGGGCCCGGGGGACCAGTACTTC CSASRGPGDQYF
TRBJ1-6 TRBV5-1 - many TGCGCCAGCAGCTTGGAAGTTGGCGGTAATTCACCCCTCCACTTT CASSLEVGGNSPLHF
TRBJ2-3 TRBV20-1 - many TGCAGTGCTAGAGAGGGGAGCGCAAGCACAGATACGCAGTATTTT CSAREGSASTDTQYF
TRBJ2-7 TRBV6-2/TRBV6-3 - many TGTGCCAGCAGCCAGGCGCACGAGCAGTACTTC CASSQAHEQYF
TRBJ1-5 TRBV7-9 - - TGTGCCAGCAGCGGCCGGGAAGGACGTCAGCCCCAGCATTTT CASSGREGRQPQHF
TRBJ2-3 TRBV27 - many TGTGCCAGCCATTCTCAAGATACGCAGTATTTT CASHSQDTQYF